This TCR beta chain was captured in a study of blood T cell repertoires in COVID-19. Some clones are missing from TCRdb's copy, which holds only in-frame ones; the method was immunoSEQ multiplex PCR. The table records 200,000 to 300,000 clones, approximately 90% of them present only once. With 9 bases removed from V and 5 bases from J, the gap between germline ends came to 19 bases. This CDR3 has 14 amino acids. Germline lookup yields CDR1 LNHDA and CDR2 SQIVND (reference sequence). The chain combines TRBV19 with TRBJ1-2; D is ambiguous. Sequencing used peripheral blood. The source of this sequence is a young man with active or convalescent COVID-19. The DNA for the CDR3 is TGTGCCAGCCAAACCCAGAGAGGACTGTATGGCTACACCTTC. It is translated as CASQTQRGLYGYTF.